This T cell receptor (beta chain) was recorded in a study of blood T cell repertoires in COVID-19. About the research overall: COVID-19 samples from acute and convalescent phases originated in the United States, Italy and Spain.

V lost 6 bases and J lost 10; bases outside the gene matches: 6. The CDR3 length is 13 residues. CDR1 and CDR2 from the germline V gene are MDHEN and SYDVKM. Assay: immunoSEQ multiplex PCR; the TCRdb copy retains only in-frame clones and omits some. The data hold 400,000 or so clones, with around 90% observed a single time. This chain links TRBV28 with TRBJ1-6; 7 positions match TRBD1. The sequencing input was peripheral blood. This receptor was taken from a man in his late teens or twenties with COVID-19, enrolled during active disease. The CDR3 DNA follows: TGTGCCAGCAGAACAGGGGTACAATCACCCCTCCACTTT. Translating it yields CASRTGVQSPLHF.